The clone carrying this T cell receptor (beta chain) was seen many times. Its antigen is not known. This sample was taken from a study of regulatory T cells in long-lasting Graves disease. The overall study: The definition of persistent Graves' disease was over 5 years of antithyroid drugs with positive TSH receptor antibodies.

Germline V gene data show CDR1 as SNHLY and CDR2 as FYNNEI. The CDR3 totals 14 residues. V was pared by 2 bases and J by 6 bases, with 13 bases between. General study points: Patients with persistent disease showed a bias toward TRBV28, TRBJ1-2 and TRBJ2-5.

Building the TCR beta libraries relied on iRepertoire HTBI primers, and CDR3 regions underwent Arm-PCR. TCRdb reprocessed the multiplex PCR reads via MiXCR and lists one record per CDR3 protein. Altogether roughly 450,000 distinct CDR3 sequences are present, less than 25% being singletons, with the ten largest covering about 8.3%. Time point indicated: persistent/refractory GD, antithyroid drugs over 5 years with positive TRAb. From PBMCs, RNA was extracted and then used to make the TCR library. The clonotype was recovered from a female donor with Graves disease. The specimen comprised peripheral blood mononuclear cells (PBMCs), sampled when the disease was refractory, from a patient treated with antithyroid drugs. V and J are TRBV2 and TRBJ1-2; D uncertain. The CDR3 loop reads CASSEIDLFHGYTF. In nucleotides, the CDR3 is TGTGCCAGCAGTGAAATTGATCTGTTTCATGGCTACACCTTC.